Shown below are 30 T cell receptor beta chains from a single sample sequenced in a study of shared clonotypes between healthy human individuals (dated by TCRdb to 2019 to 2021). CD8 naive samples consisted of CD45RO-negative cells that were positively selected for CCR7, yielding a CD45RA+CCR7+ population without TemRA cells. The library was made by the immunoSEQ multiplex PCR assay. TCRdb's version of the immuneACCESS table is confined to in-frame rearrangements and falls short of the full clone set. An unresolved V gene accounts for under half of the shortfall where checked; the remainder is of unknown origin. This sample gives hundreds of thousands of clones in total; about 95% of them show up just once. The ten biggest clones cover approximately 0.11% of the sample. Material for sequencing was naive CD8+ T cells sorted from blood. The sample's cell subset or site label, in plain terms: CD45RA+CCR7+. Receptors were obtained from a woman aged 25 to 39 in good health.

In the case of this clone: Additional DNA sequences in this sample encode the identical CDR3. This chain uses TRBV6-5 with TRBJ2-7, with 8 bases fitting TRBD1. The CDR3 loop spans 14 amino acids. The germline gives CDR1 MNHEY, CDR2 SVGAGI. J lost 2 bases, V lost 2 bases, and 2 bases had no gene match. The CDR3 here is CASSYGTGAYEQYF. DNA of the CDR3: TGTGCCAGCAGTTACGGGACAGGAGCCTACGAGCAGTACTTC.

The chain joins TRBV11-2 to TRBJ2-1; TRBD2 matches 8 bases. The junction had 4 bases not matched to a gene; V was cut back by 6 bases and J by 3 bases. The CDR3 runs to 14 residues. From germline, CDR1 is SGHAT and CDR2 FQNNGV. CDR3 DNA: TGTGCCAGCAGTATAGCGGGAAACTACAATGAGCAGTTCTTC. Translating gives CASSIAGNYNEQFF.

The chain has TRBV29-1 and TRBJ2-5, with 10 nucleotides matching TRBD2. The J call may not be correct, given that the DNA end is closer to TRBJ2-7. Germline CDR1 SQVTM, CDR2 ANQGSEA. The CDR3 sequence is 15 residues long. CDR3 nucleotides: TGCAGCGTTGAAGATCCTAGCGGGAGTTTCGACGAGCAGTACTTC. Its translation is CSVEDPSGSFDEQYF.

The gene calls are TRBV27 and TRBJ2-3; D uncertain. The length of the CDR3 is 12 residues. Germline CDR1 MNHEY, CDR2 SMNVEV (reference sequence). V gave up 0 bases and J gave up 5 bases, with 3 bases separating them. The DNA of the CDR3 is TGTGCCAGCAGTTTATCAAAAGATACGCAGTATTTT. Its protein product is CASSLSKDTQYF.

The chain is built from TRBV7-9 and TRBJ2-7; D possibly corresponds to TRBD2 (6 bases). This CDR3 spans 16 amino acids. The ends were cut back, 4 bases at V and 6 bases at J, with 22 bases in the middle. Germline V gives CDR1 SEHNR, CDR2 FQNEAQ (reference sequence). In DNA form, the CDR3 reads TGTGCCAGCAGCTCACCATCGACCGGGGGTCCTCTCGAGCAGTACTTC. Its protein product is CASSSPSTGGPLEQYF.

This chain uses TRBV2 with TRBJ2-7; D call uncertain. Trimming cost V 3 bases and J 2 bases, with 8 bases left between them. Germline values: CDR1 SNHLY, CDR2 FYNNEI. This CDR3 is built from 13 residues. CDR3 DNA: TGTGCCAGCAGTGACCCCCCCACCTACGAGCAGTACTTC. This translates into CASSDPPTYEQYF. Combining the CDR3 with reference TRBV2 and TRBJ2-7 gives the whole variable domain EPEVTQTPSHQVTQMGQEVILRCVPISNHLYFYWYRQILGQKVEFLVSFYNNEISEKSEIFDDQFSVERPDGSNFTLKIRSTKLEDSAMYFCASSDPPTYEQYFGPGTRLTVT.

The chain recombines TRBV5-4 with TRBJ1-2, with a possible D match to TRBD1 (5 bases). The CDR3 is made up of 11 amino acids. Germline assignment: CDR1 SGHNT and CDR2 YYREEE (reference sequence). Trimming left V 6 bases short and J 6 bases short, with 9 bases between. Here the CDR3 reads CASTGLHGYTF. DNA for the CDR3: TGTGCCAGCACGGGACTGCATGGCTACACCTTC.

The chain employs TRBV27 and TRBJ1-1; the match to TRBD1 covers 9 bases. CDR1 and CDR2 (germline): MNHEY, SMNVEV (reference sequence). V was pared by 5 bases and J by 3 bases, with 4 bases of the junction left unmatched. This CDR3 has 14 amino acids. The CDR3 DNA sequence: TGTGCCAGCAGTCCGGGACAGGGTCACACTGAAGCTTTCTTT. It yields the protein CASSPGQGHTEAFF.

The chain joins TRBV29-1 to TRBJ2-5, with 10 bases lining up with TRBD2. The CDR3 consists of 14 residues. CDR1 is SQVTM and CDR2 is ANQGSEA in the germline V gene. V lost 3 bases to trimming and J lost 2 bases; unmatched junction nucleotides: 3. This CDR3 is CSVDTSGEQETQYF. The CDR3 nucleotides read TGCAGCGTTGACACTAGCGGGGAACAAGAGACCCAGTACTTC. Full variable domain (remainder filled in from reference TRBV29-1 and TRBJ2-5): SAVISQKPSRDICQRGTSLTIQCQVDSQVTMMFWYRQQPGQSLTLIATANQGSEATYESGFVIDKFPISRPNLTFSTLTVSNMSPEDSSIYLCSVDTSGEQETQYFGPGTRLLVL.

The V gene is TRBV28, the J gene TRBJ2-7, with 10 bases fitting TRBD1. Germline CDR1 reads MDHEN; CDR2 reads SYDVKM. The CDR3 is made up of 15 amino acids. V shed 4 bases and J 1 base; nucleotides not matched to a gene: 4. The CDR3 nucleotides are TGTGCCAGCAGTTGGTGGACAGGGGGGTCCTACGAGCAGTACTTC. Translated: CASSWWTGGSYEQYF.

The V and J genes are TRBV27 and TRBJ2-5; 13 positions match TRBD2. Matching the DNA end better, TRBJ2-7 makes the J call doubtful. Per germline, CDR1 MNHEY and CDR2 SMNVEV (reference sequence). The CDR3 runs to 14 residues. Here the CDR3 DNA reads TGTGCCACCGGGACTAGCGGGAATACCTACGAGCAGTACTTC. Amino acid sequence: CATGTSGNTYEQYF.

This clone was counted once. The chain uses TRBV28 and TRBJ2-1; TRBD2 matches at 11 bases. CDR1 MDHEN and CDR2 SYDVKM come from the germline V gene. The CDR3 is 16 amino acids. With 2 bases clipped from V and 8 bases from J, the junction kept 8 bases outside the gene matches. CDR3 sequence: CASSLRVSGRADEQFF. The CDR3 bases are TGTGCCAGCAGTTTACGTGTTAGCGGGAGGGCCGATGAGCAGTTCTTC.

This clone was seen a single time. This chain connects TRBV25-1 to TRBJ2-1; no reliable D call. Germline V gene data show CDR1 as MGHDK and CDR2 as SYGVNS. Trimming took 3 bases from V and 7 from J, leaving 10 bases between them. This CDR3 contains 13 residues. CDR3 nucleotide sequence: TGTGCCAGCAGTGACCCCGGACCGAATGAGCAGTTCTTC. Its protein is CASSDPGPNEQFF.

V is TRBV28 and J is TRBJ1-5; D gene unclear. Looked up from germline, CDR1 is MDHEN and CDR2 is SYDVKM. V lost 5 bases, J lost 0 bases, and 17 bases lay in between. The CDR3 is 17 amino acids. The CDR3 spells CASSPRLGPGSNQPQHF. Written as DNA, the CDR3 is TGTGCCAGCAGTCCGAGGCTAGGGCCGGGTAGCAATCAGCCCCAGCATTTT.

The CDR3 bases are TGTGCCAGCAGATGGACTAGCGGCTACGAGCAGTACTTC. Residues: CASRWTSGYEQYF. This sequence joins TRBV27 and TRBJ2-7, with 10 bases fitting TRBD2. Losses at the gene ends were 6 bases for V and 3 bases for J; bases not matched to a gene: 2. The V gene's germline CDR1 is MNHEY and CDR2 SMNVEV (reference sequence). The CDR3 totals 13 residues.

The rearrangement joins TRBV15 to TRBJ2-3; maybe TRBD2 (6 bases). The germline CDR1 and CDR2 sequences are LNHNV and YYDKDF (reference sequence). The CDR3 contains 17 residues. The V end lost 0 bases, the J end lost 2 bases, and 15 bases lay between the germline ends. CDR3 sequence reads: CATSRDRLADPTDTQYF. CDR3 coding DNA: TGTGCCACCAGCAGAGATCGTTTAGCGGACCCCACAGATACGCAGTATTTT.

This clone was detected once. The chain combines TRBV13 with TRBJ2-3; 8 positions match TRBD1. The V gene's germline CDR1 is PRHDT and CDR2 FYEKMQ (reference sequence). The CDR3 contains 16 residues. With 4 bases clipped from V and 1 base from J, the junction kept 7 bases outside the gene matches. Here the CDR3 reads CASSSATGDGTDTQYF. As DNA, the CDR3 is TGTGCCAGCAGCTCTGCGACAGGGGATGGCACAGATACGCAGTATTTT.

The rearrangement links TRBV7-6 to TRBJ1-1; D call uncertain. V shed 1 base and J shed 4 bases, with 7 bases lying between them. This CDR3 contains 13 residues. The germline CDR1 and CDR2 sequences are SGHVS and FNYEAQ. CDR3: CASSLGGITEAFF. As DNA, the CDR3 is TGTGCCAGCAGCTTAGGGGGTATCACTGAAGCTTTCTTT.

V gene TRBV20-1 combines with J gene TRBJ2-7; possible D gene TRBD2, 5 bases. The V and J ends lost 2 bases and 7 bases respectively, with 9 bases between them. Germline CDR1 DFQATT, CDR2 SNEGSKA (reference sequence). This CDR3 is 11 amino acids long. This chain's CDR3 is CSARLGKEQYF. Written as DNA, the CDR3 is TGCAGTGCTAGACTCGGGAAGGAGCAGTACTTC.

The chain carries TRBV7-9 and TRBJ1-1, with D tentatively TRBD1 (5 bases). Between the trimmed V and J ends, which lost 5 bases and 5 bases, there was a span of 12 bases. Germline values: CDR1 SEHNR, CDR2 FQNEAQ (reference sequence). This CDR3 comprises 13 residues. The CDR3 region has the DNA TGTGCCAGCAGCCAACAGGCCCAGACTGAAGCTTTCTTT. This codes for CASSQQAQTEAFF.

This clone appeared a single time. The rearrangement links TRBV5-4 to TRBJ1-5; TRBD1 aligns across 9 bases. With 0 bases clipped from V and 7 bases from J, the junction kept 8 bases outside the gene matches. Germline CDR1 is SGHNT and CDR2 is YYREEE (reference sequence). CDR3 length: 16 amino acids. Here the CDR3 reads CASSLGQGGRGQPQHF. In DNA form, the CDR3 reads TGTGCCAGCAGCTTGGGACAGGGGGGACGGGGACAGCCCCAGCATTTT.

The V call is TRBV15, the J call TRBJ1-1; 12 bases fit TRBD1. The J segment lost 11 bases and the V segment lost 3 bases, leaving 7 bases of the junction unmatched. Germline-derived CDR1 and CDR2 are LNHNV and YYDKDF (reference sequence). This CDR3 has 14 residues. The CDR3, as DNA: TGTGCCACCAGCAGCCGGGACAGGGGGCTGGGGGCTTTCTTT. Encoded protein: CATSSRDRGLGAFF. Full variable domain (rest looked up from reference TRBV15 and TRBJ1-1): DAMVIQNPRYQVTQFGKPVTLSCSQTLNHNVMYWYQQKSSQAPKLLFHYYDKDFNNEADTPDNFQSRRPNTSFCFLDIRSPGLGDTAMYLCATSSRDRGLGAFFGQGTRLTVV.

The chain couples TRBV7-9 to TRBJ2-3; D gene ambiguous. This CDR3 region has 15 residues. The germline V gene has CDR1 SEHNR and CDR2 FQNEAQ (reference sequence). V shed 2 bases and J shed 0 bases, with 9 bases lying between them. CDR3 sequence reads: CASSLRTGSTDTQYF. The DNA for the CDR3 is TGTGCCAGCAGCTTACGGACCGGGAGCACAGATACGCAGTATTTT.

The CDR3 sequence: CASSPQGESYEQYF. For the CDR3, the DNA is TGTGCCAGCAGTCCACAGGGAGAGTCCTACGAGCAGTACTTC. This rearrangement joins TRBV5-8 to TRBJ2-5, with D possibly TRBD1 on 6 matching bases. The closer fit of TRBJ2-7 to the DNA end suggests the J call may be wrong. The CDR3 consists of 14 residues. CDR1 SGHTS and CDR2 YDEGEE come from the germline V gene.

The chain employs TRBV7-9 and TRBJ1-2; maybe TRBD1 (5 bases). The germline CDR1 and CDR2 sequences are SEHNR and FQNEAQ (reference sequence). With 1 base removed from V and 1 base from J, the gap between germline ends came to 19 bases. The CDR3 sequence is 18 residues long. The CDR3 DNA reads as TGTGCCAGCAGCTTAGGCGATCTAGGGGCGTTCGTTAACTATGGCTACACCTTC. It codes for CASSLGDLGAFVNYGYTF.

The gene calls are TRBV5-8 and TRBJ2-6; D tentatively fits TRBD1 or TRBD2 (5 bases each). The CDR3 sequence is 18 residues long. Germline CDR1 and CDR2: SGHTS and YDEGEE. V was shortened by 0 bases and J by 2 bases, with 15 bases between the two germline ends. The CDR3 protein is CASSLETGLGAGANVLTF. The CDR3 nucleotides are TGTGCCAGCAGCTTGGAGACCGGCCTGGGGGCTGGGGCCAACGTCCTGACTTTC.

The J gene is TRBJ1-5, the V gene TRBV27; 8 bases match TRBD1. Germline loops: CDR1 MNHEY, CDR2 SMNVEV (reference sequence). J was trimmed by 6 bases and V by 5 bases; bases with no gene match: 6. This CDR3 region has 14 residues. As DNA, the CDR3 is TGTGCCAGCAGTATACAGGGGGGCGGTCAGCCCCAGCATTTT. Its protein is CASSIQGGGQPQHF.

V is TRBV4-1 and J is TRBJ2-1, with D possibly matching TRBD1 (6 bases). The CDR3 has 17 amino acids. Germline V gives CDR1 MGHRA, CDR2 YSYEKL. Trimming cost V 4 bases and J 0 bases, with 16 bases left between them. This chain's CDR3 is CASSLVGTGSSYNEQFF. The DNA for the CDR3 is TGCGCCAGCAGCCTAGTGGGAACAGGGAGCTCCTACAATGAGCAGTTCTTC.

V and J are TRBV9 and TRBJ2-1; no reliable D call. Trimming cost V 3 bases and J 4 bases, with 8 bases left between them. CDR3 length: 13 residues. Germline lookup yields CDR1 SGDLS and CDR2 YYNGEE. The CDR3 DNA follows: TGTGCCAGCAGCGAGACAAAGTACAATGAGCAGTTCTTC. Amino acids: CASSETKYNEQFF. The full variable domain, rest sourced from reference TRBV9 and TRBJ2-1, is DSGVTQTPKHLITATGQRVTLRCSPRSGDLSVYWYQQSLDQGLQFLIQYYNGEERAKGNILERFSAQQFPDLHSELNLSSLELGDSALYFCASSETKYNEQFFGPGTRLTVL.

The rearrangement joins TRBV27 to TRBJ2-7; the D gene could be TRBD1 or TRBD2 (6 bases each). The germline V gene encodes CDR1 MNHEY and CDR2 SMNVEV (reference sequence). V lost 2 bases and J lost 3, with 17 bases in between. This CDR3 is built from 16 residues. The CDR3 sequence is CASSLALPGALYEQYF. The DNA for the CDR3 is TGTGCCAGCAGTTTAGCCCTCCCGGGGGCCCTCTACGAGCAGTACTTC.